These 28 T cell receptor beta chains were all obtained from the same sample, sequenced in a study of Ad26.COV2.S vaccination and SARS-CoV-2 variants. Treatment: roughly 20 received Ad26.COV2.S at low or high dose, single or two shots; a few received placebo; per-sample allocation not given. Samples came from day 63 after the first vaccine or placebo injection. Measured with immunoSEQ multiplex PCR; TCRdb has only the in-frame clones, and not every one. The table shows approximately 480,000 clones, with roughly nine tenths occurring only once. The material was peripheral blood, obtained in a trial of Ad26.COV2.S vaccine versus placebo. The receptors here all came from a person between 18 and 65 years old who received the Ad26.COV2.S COVID-19 vaccine or a placebo.

The chain combines TRBV6-5 with TRBJ1-1, with TRBD1 as a possible D gene (5 bases). This CDR3 is 15 amino acids long. With 4 bases removed from V and 1 base from J, the gap between germline ends came to 13 bases. The V gene's germline CDR1 is MNHEY and CDR2 SVGAGI. The CDR3 DNA reads as TGTGCCAGCAGTTCTACCGGGGCAAGGAACACTGAAGCTTTCTTT. Encoded protein: CASSSTGARNTEAFF.

The V and J genes are TRBV6-6 and TRBJ2-7, with 7 nucleotides matching TRBD2. This CDR3 contains 13 residues. The V segment lost 7 bases and the J segment 7 bases; nucleotides outside the gene matches: 10. Per germline, CDR1 MNHNY and CDR2 SVGAGI (reference sequence). CDR3 amino acids: CASKRDPHLEQYF. Here the CDR3 DNA reads TGTGCCAGCAAGCGGGACCCTCACTTGGAGCAGTACTTC.

J is TRBJ1-2 and V is TRBV4-3; no clear D. Germline CDR1 and CDR2: LGHNA and YSLEER. V was pared by 4 bases and J by 2 bases, with 11 bases between. The CDR3 length is 14 residues. The CDR3 here is CASSPDTVNYGYTF. DNA for the CDR3: TGCGCCAGCAGCCCAGATACGGTGAACTATGGCTACACCTTC.

V gene TRBV30 combines with J gene TRBJ1-4; weak D call: TRBD1 (5 bases). This CDR3 contains 14 residues. CDR1 and CDR2 (germline): GTSNPN, SVGIG (reference sequence). V was shortened by 0 bases and J by 13 bases, with 18 bases between the two germline ends. The CDR3: CAWSVRDPQIRLFF. CDR3 coding DNA: TGTGCCTGGAGTGTAAGGGACCCCCAGATACGACTGTTTTTT.

In its sample, this clone was seen a few times. The chain couples TRBV15 to TRBJ1-5; D may be TRBD1 (5 bases). V lost 5 bases and J 7 bases, leaving 15 bases between the germline ends. The CDR3 runs 14 residues. CDR1 is LNHNV, CDR2 YYDKDF, per germline (reference sequence). CDR3 bases: TGTGCCACCAGCCCGGGGGACCAAGTCCAGCCCCAGCATTTT. This translates into CATSPGDQVQPQHF.

The genes are TRBV19 and TRBJ1-2; weak D call: TRBD1 (5 bases). Germline V CDR1 and CDR2: LNHDA, SQIVND (reference sequence). V lost 8 bases to trimming and J lost 2 bases, with 9 bases between them. The CDR3 runs to 12 residues. CDR3 sequence reads: CASLDRNYGYTF. The CDR3 DNA follows: TGTGCCAGTCTCGACAGAAACTATGGCTACACCTTC.

This clone was found once. The chain employs TRBV7-9 and TRBJ1-1; the D gene is possibly TRBD1 (6 bases). Per germline, CDR1 SEHNR and CDR2 FQNEAQ (reference sequence). The CDR3 runs to 13 residues. V dropped 3 bases and J dropped 8 bases, with 13 bases sitting between them. DNA for the CDR3: TGTGCCAGCAGCTTCCTGCGAGACAGGGAAGCTTTCTTT. Protein sequence: CASSFLRDREAFF.

The chain combines TRBV19 with TRBJ1-1, with D unclear. Germline CDR1 and CDR2: LNHDA and SQIVND (reference sequence). The CDR3 has 15 residues. Trimming took off 3 bases at V and 3 bases at J, with 14 bases between the two ends. The CDR3 nucleotides are TGTGCCAGTAGTATTGACATCTCACGGGACACTGAAGCTTTCTTT. Protein: CASSIDISRDTEAFF. Using reference TRBV19 and TRBJ1-1 for the parts outside the CDR3, the full variable domain is DGGITQSPKYLFRKEGQNVTLSCEQNLNHDAMYWYRQDPGQGLRLIYYSQIVNDFQKGDIAEGYSVSREKKESFPLTVTSAQKNPTAFYLCASSIDISRDTEAFFGQGTRLTVV.

V gene TRBV7-9 combines with J gene TRBJ1-2; 7 bases are shared with TRBD1. The CDR3 runs to 17 residues. V trimming: 1 base; J trimming: 0 bases; junction bases outside the gene matches: 8. Germline CDR1 is SEHNR and CDR2 is FQNEAQ (reference sequence). CDR3 residues: CASSLVLGDRSNYGYTF. The CDR3 nucleotides are TGTGCCAGCAGCTTAGTCCTAGGGGACAGATCTAACTATGGCTACACCTTC. Using reference TRBV7-9 and TRBJ1-2 for the parts outside the CDR3, the full variable domain is DTGVSQNPRHKITKRGQNVTFRCDPISEHNRLYWYRQTLGQGPEFLTYFQNEAQLEKSRLLSDRFSAERPKGSFSTLEIQRTEQGDSAMYLCASSLVLGDRSNYGYTFGSGTRLTVV.

The chain carries TRBV4-2 and TRBJ2-5; D may be TRBD2 (6 bases). CDR1 and CDR2 from the germline V gene are LGHNA and YNFKEQ. The CDR3 spans 15 residues. Deletions cut 0 bases from V and 5 bases from J, with 13 bases between. In nucleotides, the CDR3 is TGTGCCAGCAGCCAAGATCGGCCTAGCGCCGAGACCCAGTACTTC. This encodes CASSQDRPSAETQYF.

This chain joins TRBV7-2 and TRBJ1-4, with a tentative D call TRBD1 (6 bases). The CDR3 totals 15 residues. The germline CDR1 and CDR2 sequences are SGHTA and FQGNSA. Trimming shortened V by 1 base and J by 7 bases, and 13 bases separated the two germline ends. Here the CDR3 reads CASSLGGHPGEKLFF. The CDR3, as DNA: TGTGCCAGCAGCTTAGGGGGACACCCTGGTGAAAAACTGTTTTTT.

This sequence joins TRBV9 and TRBJ2-2, with D perhaps matching TRBD1 or TRBD2 (6 bases each). The CDR3 sequence is 17 residues long. Trimming cost V 1 base and J 0 bases, with 13 bases left between them. In germline, CDR1 is SGDLS, CDR2 YYNGEE. CDR3 DNA: TGTGCCAGCAGCGTATTGACGGGGGCCACGAACACCGGGGAGCTGTTTTTT. The encoded protein is CASSVLTGATNTGELFF.

The chain uses TRBV9 and TRBJ2-1; 9 bases line up with TRBD1. The ends lost 4 bases at V and 9 bases at J; junction bases unmatched: 5. Germline CDR1 is SGDLS and CDR2 is YYNGEE. The CDR3 length is 13 residues. The CDR3 DNA reads TGTGCCAGCAGCAAGGGACAGGGTGGTGAGCAGTTCTTC. It codes for CASSKGQGGEQFF. The full variable domain, in which reference TRBV9 and TRBJ2-1 provide the parts outside the CDR3, is DSGVTQTPKHLITATGQRVTLRCSPRSGDLSVYWYQQSLDQGLQFLIQYYNGEERAKGNILERFSAQQFPDLHSELNLSSLELGDSALYFCASSKGQGGEQFFGPGTRLTVL.

The chain recombines TRBV2 with TRBJ2-1; 9 bases are shared with TRBD2. This CDR3 comprises 15 residues. Germline CDR1 reads SNHLY; CDR2 reads FYNNEI. After removal of 4 bases from V and 4 bases from J, the junction contained 5 bases not matched to a gene. CDR3 residues: CASSGLAERYNEQFF. Written as DNA, the CDR3 is TGTGCCAGCAGTGGACTAGCGGAGAGGTACAATGAGCAGTTCTTC. The variable domain in full, completed from reference TRBV2 and TRBJ2-1, reads EPEVTQTPSHQVTQMGQEVILRCVPISNHLYFYWYRQILGQKVEFLVSFYNNEISEKSEIFDDQFSVERPDGSNFTLKIRSTKLEDSAMYFCASSGLAERYNEQFFGPGTRLTVL.

This clone showed up just a few times. V gene TRBV7-2 combines with J gene TRBJ2-7, with D possibly being TRBD2 (6 bases). V was shortened by 8 bases and J by 3 bases, with 26 bases between the two germline ends. CDR3 length equals 17 residues. Germline values: CDR1 SGHTA, CDR2 FQGNSA. DNA for the CDR3: TGTGCCAGCTCCATAGCCGGGGTCCTGGACTACTACTACGAGCAGTACTTC. Translating it yields CASSIAGVLDYYYEQYF.

The V gene is TRBV5-6, the J gene TRBJ2-3, with TRBD2 matching over 7 bases. The V and J ends lost 2 bases and 6 bases, in that order; junction bases with no gene match: 18. CDR1 is SGHDT, CDR2 YYEEEE, per germline. CDR3 size: 18 residues. CDR3 bases: TGTGCCAGCAGCTTTTCCGCCAGGTGGGGGAGGGCGAGGGATACGCAGTATTTT. Translation gives CASSFSARWGRARDTQYF.

This sequence joins TRBV3-1 (or the pseudogene TRBV3-2) and TRBJ2-1; D may be TRBD2 (6 bases). Trimming left V 2 bases short and J 9 bases short, with 14 bases between. This CDR3 contains 14 residues. Germline V lookup: CDR1 LGHDT, CDR2 YNNKEL (reference sequence). The CDR3 nucleotides read TGTGCCAGCAGCCAACTCCGGGAGAAGAGTGAGCAGTTCTTC. Amino acid sequence: CASSQLREKSEQFF.

With respect to this clone: Different DNA sequences within this sample yield the same CDR3. The chain combines TRBV7-2 with TRBJ2-5; D remains unclear. Germline V gene sequence: CDR1 SGHTA, CDR2 FQGNSA. This CDR3 contains 11 residues. The V end lost 2 bases, the J end lost 5 bases, and 3 bases lay between the germline ends. The CDR3 is CASSLLETQYF. CDR3 in DNA: TGTGCCAGCAGCTTATTGGAGACCCAGTACTTC.

This clone occurred once. The chain uses TRBV5-4 and TRBJ1-1, with 10 bases aligning to TRBD1. The J segment lost 2 bases and the V segment lost 2 bases, leaving 3 bases of the junction unmatched. The germline gives CDR1 SGHNT, CDR2 YYREEE (reference sequence). The CDR3 length is 15 residues. The CDR3 sequence: CASSLGQGVNTEAFF. The CDR3 bases are TGTGCCAGCAGCTTAGGACAGGGGGTAAACACTGAAGCTTTCTTT.

This clone was seen once. This chain links TRBV24-1 with TRBJ1-4; the match to TRBD1 covers 9 bases. The CDR3 covers 20 residues. Germline loops: CDR1 KGHDR, CDR2 SFDVKD. Trimming took 8 bases from V and 7 from J; bases not matched to a gene: 25. CDR3 protein: CATTLQPGQGGSRPAEKLFF. CDR3 in DNA: TGTGCCACCACCCTGCAACCGGGACAGGGAGGTAGTCGGCCCGCTGAAAAACTGTTTTTT.

This clone was detected only a few times. This chain uses TRBV18 with TRBJ2-1, with unresolved D. There are 17 residues in the CDR3. Germline CDR1 reads KGHSH; CDR2 reads LQKENI. The V end lost 0 bases, the J end lost 0 bases, and 12 bases lay between the germline ends. CDR3 DNA: TGTGCCAGCTCACCACCTTACGGGTCAGGCTCCTACAATGAGCAGTTCTTC. It encodes CASSPPYGSGSYNEQFF.

V usage is TRBV18 and J usage is TRBJ2-3, with 10 positions matching TRBD2. The germline gives CDR1 KGHSH, CDR2 LQKENI. The CDR3 length is 17 residues. V lost 3 bases, J lost 5 bases, and 11 bases stayed unmatched. DNA for the CDR3: TGTGCCAGCTCACCCCTAGCGGGAGCTCCAATAGAAGATACGCAGTATTTT. It translates to CASSPLAGAPIEDTQYF.

The V and J genes are TRBV10-3 and TRBJ1-5; possibly TRBD1 for D (5 bases). This CDR3 region has 15 residues. Trimming took 3 bases from V and 4 from J, leaving 13 bases between them. Looked up from germline, CDR1 is ENHRY and CDR2 is SYGVKD. In DNA, the CDR3 is TGTGCCATCAGTGACGGGCAGGGTGGAAATCAGCCCCAGCATTTT. It codes for CAISDGQGGNQPQHF.

The table lists this clone with a count of one. The chain carries TRBV27 and TRBJ2-4, with D perhaps matching TRBD2 (6 bases). The CDR3 extends over 14 amino acids. Germline assignment: CDR1 MNHEY and CDR2 SMNVEV (reference sequence). V shed 3 bases and J shed 6 bases, with 12 bases lying between them. The CDR3 nucleotides read TGTGCCAGCAGTTTCGGGGGTGATGGAAACATTCAGTACTTC. It specifies CASSFGGDGNIQYF.

The rearrangement uses TRBV5-4 and TRBJ2-3; D gene ambiguous. The ends were cut back, 0 bases at V and 3 bases at J, with 11 bases in the middle. Germline V lookup: CDR1 SGHNT, CDR2 YYREEE (reference sequence). The CDR3 has 15 amino acids. The CDR3 spells CASSLVGLGTDTQYF. The DNA for the CDR3 is TGTGCCAGCAGCTTGGTTGGATTAGGGACAGATACGCAGTATTTT.

This clone was found a few times. V and J are TRBV19 and TRBJ2-1, with 11 bases matching TRBD2. CDR3 length: 15 residues. Trimming cost V 6 bases and J 5 bases; bases outside gene matches: 6. CDR1 and CDR2 from the germline V gene are LNHDA and SQIVND (reference sequence). The CDR3 protein is CASSVTSGSHNEQFF. The CDR3 nucleotides read TGTGCCAGTAGCGTCACTAGCGGGAGCCACAATGAGCAGTTCTTC.

The genes are TRBV10-3 and TRBJ2-1; no firm D call. V was clipped by 3 bases and J by 9 bases, with 6 bases between them. This CDR3 has 11 residues. Germline CDR1 reads ENHRY; CDR2 reads SYGVKD. CDR3: CAISEHAEQFF. The CDR3 nucleotides are TGTGCCATCAGTGAACACGCTGAGCAGTTCTTC.

The V gene is TRBV30, the J gene TRBJ1-1, with D hard to call. Germline loops: CDR1 GTSNPN, CDR2 SVGIG (reference sequence). The CDR3 covers 15 residues. V shed 0 bases and J shed 0 bases, with 11 bases lying between them. The CDR3 region has the DNA TGTGCCTGGAGTGTCGGCGGTGCCATGAACACTGAAGCTTTCTTT. Amino acid sequence: CAWSVGGAMNTEAFF.